The 17 T cell receptor beta chains presented below share a single source sample, sequenced in a study of CXCR3-negative and CXCR3-positive naive CD8 T cells. Findings and caveats of the study: Greater hydrophobicity was found in TRB CDR3s of CXCR3-positive naive cells than of CXCR3-negative naive cells.

These receptors have no known antigen. Libraries of TRB cDNA were made by 5' RACE and carried UMIs. No DNA is given; TCRdb re-called the 5' RACE reads and lists each CDR3 protein once. This sample's table has about 120,000 distinct CDR3 sequences. Specimen: naive CXCR3+ CD8+ T cells from blood. As to subset: CD45RO-CCR7+CD27+CD95- naive CD8+ T cells expressing CXCR3 (TNR3+). The receptors were sampled from a human donor in good health. Some clones in this sample may be carry-over from other donors' samples.

This chain links TRBV5-6 with TRBJ2-1; TCRdb returns TRBD2, unconfirmable since there is no DNA. CDR3 length equals 14 residues. Germline CDR1 SGHDT, CDR2 YYEEEE. CDR3 sequence: CASSSAGSLFEQFF.

The genes are TRBV20-1 and TRBJ1-5. CDR3 length: 15 amino acids. Germline lookup yields CDR1 DFQATT and CDR2 SNEGSKA (reference sequence). The CDR3 is CSARVSQHINQPQHF.

This chain uses TRBV23-1 with TRBJ2-3; with no DNA, the TCRdb D assignment of TRBD2 cannot be verified. Being an ORF, TRBV23-1 has a function that is uncertain. CDR3 size: 16 residues. CDR3 sequence reads: CASSHPEEDSTDTQYF.

V is TRBV19 and J is TRBJ2-1; TCRdb designates TRBD1, a call that cannot be tested without DNA. The CDR3 extends over 13 amino acids. Germline-derived CDR1 and CDR2 are LNHDA and SQIVND (reference sequence). CDR3: CASSSGHYNEQFF.

V and J are TRBV7-9 and TRBJ1-1; TCRdb indicates TRBD1, and absent DNA this call remains unverified. Germline values: CDR1 SEHNR, CDR2 FQNEAQ (reference sequence). The CDR3 runs to 15 residues. The CDR3: CASSFGRATDTEAFF.

This chain connects TRBV20-1 to TRBJ2-2; the D call from TCRdb, TRBD1, cannot be confirmed without DNA. The CDR3 contains 15 residues. The V gene's germline CDR1 is DFQATT and CDR2 SNEGSKA (reference sequence). The CDR3 region is CSARNRQGWTGELFF.

V is TRBV11-2 and J is TRBJ2-1; TCRdb picks TRBD1, but there is no DNA to check that call. This CDR3 region has 12 residues. The germline CDR1 and CDR2 sequences are SGHAT and FQNNGV. CDR3 residues: CASSLITGEKFF.

The rearrangement joins TRBV19 to TRBJ2-3. The CDR3 is made up of 15 amino acids. From germline, CDR1 is LNHDA and CDR2 SQIVND (reference sequence). The CDR3 spells CASSILGVGTDTQYF.

The chain recombines TRBV7-8 with TRBJ2-1; the D call of TRBD1 rests on TCRdb alone, since no DNA is present to check it. This CDR3 region has 15 residues. Germline assignment: CDR1 SGHVS and CDR2 FQNEAQ. Here the CDR3 reads CASSLVIGESNEQFF. Supplemented by reference TRBV7-8 and TRBJ2-1, the full variable domain reads GAGVSQSPRYKVAKRGQDVALRCDPISGHVSLFWYQQALGQGPEFLTYFQNEAQLDKSGLPSDRFFAERPEGSVSTLKIQRTQQEDSAVYLCASSLVIGESNEQFFGPGTRLTVL.

The rearrangement links TRBV7-9 to TRBJ2-1. The CDR3 runs 11 residues. Germline V lookup: CDR1 SEHNR, CDR2 FQNEAQ (reference sequence). CDR3 amino acids: CASSLEVPEFF.

J is TRBJ1-1 and V is TRBV18. This CDR3 is built from 15 residues. Per the germline V gene, CDR1 is KGHSH and CDR2 is LQKENI. The chain's CDR3 is CASSHRDIGHTEAFF.

The chain combines TRBV6-2 or TRBV6-3 with TRBJ1-3. Germline V CDR1 and CDR2: MNHEY, SVGEGT. This CDR3 is built from 12 residues. The CDR3 loop reads CASSFGEDTIYF.

The chain combines TRBV20-1 with TRBJ2-7; no DNA is available, so the TRBD1 call from TCRdb remains unchecked. The CDR3 totals 14 residues. Per the germline V gene, CDR1 is DFQATT and CDR2 is SNEGSKA (reference sequence). CDR3 residues: CSARVSGTTNEQYF.

This chain joins TRBV6-5 and TRBJ2-1; there is no DNA to check the TCRdb D call of TRBD2. The germline gives CDR1 MNHEY, CDR2 SVGAGI. The CDR3 extends over 15 amino acids. CDR3 region: CASSYGEAKWDEQFF.

The chain's CDR3 is CASSSTEVIGGLRLRPGANVLTF. This chain joins TRBV7-9 and TRBJ2-6; TCRdb's D call of TRBD1 is untestable without DNA. The germline gives CDR1 SEHNR, CDR2 FQNEAQ (reference sequence). CDR3 size: 23 residues.

This chain connects TRBV10-3 to TRBJ1-5; TCRdb selects TRBD1, and the lack of DNA leaves this call unchecked. Germline CDR1 and CDR2: ENHRY and SYGVKD. The length of the CDR3 is 14 residues. The CDR3 sequence is CAISDPGGNQPQHF.

The genes are TRBV6-2 or TRBV6-3 and TRBJ1-5; the D call from TCRdb, TRBD1, cannot be confirmed without DNA. Germline V lookup: CDR1 MNHEY, CDR2 SVGEGT. This CDR3 contains 15 residues. The chain's CDR3 is CASSTGLYSNQPQHF.